Listed here are 27 T cell receptor beta chains from one sample, sequenced in a study of T cells in women clearing cervical HPV infection. TCRdb keeps only in-frame clones here, not all; method: immunoSEQ multiplex PCR. The table for this sample gives about 32,000 clones. Sequencing was performed on blood buffy coat. The receptors were gathered from a woman between 18 and 75 years old with a cervical HPV16 infection that either progressed to CIN3+ or cleared (not recorded which).

About this clone itself: The read gets to within 3 residues of the CDR3 end, and the germline J gene fills in the rest. The chain combines TRBV10-3 with TRBJ2-3; 9 nucleotides match TRBD2. V lost 3 bases, J lost 2 bases, and 3 bases stayed unmatched. Germline-derived CDR1 and CDR2 are ENHRY and SYGVKD. This CDR3 has 15 amino acids. The CDR3: CAISEPSGNTDTQYF. The part of the CDR3 DNA that was read is TGTGCCATCAGTGAACCTAGCGGGAACACAGATACG.

On this clone: The read comes to an end 3 residues before the CDR3 does, leaving the germline J gene to fill in the end. The rearrangement links TRBV28 to TRBJ1-2, with 7 bases that match TRBD1. Germline CDR1 MDHEN, CDR2 SYDVKM. V gave up 10 bases and J gave up 0 bases; unmatched junction bases: 8. This CDR3 comprises 14 residues. The CDR3 reads CATGDSKANYGYTF. Incomplete CDR3 DNA: TGTGCCACCGGGGACAGCAAAGCTAACTATGGC.

A note on this clone: Read data end 3 residues before the CDR3 end; the end is taken from the germline J gene. The genes are TRBV11-2 and TRBJ1-1, with 7 bases fitting TRBD1. The CDR3 covers 13 residues. Germline V CDR1 and CDR2: SGHAT, FQNNGV. V gave up 3 bases and J gave up 5 bases; unmatched junction bases: 3. The CDR3 sequence is CASSFPQGTEAFF. The CDR3 bases that were read are TGTGCCAGCAGCTTCCCACAGGGGACTGAA.

Note on this clone: The read halts 3 residues ahead of the CDR3 end, with the missing end drawn from the germline J gene. The chain employs TRBV19 and TRBJ1-1; D is unresolved. CDR3 length: 15 amino acids. V lost 8 bases and J 4 bases, leaving 20 bases between the germline ends. CDR1 and CDR2 (germline): LNHDA, SQIVND (reference sequence). The CDR3 is CASEPTAGVGTEAFF. Partial CDR3 DNA: TGTGCCAGTGAGCCCACTGCAGGAGTGGGCACTGAA. Using reference TRBV19 and TRBJ1-1 for the parts outside the CDR3, the full variable domain is DGGITQSPKYLFRKEGQNVTLSCEQNLNHDAMYWYRQDPGQGLRLIYYSQIVNDFQKGDIAEGYSVSREKKESFPLTVTSAQKNPTAFYLCASEPTAGVGTEAFFGQGTRLTVV.

CDR3 sequence reads: CASSHGGFNEQFF. The DNA read from the CDR3 is TGTGCCAGCAGCCACGGGGGATTCAATGAG. The chain carries TRBV4-2 and TRBJ2-1; D perhaps matches TRBD2 (6 bases). Read sequence stops 3 residues before the CDR3 end, and the germline J gene provides the missing end. Germline V CDR1 and CDR2: LGHNA, YNFKEQ. This CDR3 is 13 amino acids long. Deletions cut 3 bases from V and 6 bases from J, with 9 bases between.

The part of the CDR3 DNA that was read is TGTGCCAGCAGCTTAGCGCGGGGCTACGAG. This codes for CASSLARGYE. The whole CDR3 sequence reads CASSLARGYEQYF. The rearrangement uses TRBV7-2 and TRBJ2-7, with D possibly matching TRBD2 (6 bases). The CDR3 end is not reached by the read, which stops 3 residues before it; the germline J gene fills it in. The germline CDR1 and CDR2 sequences are SGHTA and FQGNSA. V was trimmed by 0 bases and J by 3 bases, leaving 6 bases between them. CDR3 length equals 13 residues.

As for this clone: The read is 3 residues too short to cover the CDR3 end, so that end is filled in from the germline J gene. The chain carries TRBV7-8 and TRBJ2-7; 8 nucleotides align to TRBD1. Germline CDR1 reads SGHVS; CDR2 reads FQNEAQ. Germline trimming cut 2 bases from V and 2 bases from J; bases unmatched to any gene: 2. The CDR3 consists of 14 residues. The chain's CDR3 is CASSLRGQAYEQYF. CDR3 DNA, as far as it was read: TGTGCCAGCAGCTTAAGGGGACAGGCCTACGAG.

A word on this clone: The read ends 3 residues shy of where the CDR3 ends; the end is completed using the germline J gene. This chain links TRBV19 with TRBJ1-1; weak D call: TRBD1 (5 bases). The CDR3 sequence is 17 residues long. Germline CDR1 and CDR2: LNHDA and SQIVND (reference sequence). CDR3 protein: CASSIELGLARRETAFF. The covered CDR3 bases are TGTGCCAGTAGTATTGAATTGGGACTAGCAAGGAGAGAGACA.

Turning to this clone: The read stops 3 residues short of the end of the CDR3; the missing end is completed from the germline J gene. This rearrangement joins TRBV5-6 to TRBJ2-7; perhaps TRBD1 as D (5 bases). CDR1 and CDR2 (germline): SGHDT, YYEEEE. Trimming pared 4 bases from V and 6 bases from J, leaving 11 bases between. CDR3 length: 12 residues. This CDR3 reads CASSLRVGEQYF. Partial CDR3 DNA: TGTGCCAGCAGCCTCAGGGTTGGCGAG.

Details on this clone: With the read ending 3 residues before the CDR3 end, the germline J gene is used to fill in that end. Other nucleotide sequences from this sample produce the same CDR3. The chain has TRBV6-1 and TRBJ1-3, with 7 bases identical to TRBD1. Per the germline V gene, CDR1 is MNHNS and CDR2 is SASEGT. The CDR3 has 14 residues. The CDR3 loop is CASSERQGVGTIYF. CDR3 bases read: TGTGCCAGCAGTGAACGCCAGGGGGTGGGCACA.

In the case of this clone: The read stops 3 residues short of the end of the CDR3; the missing end is completed from the germline J gene. The rearrangement uses TRBV18 and TRBJ1-2; TRBD1 matches 7 bases. The CDR3 covers 14 residues. Germline CDR1 KGHSH, CDR2 LQKENI. The CDR3 loop reads CASQPRGRVHDYTF. The sequenced part of the CDR3 DNA is TGTGCCAGCCAGCCGAGGGGGCGGGTGCATGAC.

Remarks on this clone: Read coverage stops 3 residues before the CDR3 terminus; the germline J gene supplies the remainder. V and J are TRBV5-5 and TRBJ2-2; 8 bases align to TRBD2. This CDR3 region has 15 residues. Germline V gene lookup returns CDR1 SGHKS and CDR2 YYEKEE (reference sequence). CDR3 residues: CASSARGGDNSPLFF. The covered CDR3 bases are TGTGCCAGCAGCGCTCGGGGGGGTGATAATTCACCG.

In regard to this clone: The read halts 3 residues ahead of the CDR3 end, with the missing end drawn from the germline J gene. The chain employs TRBV5-6 and TRBJ1-1, with 8 bases identical to TRBD1. The CDR3 extends over 13 amino acids. CDR1 SGHDT and CDR2 YYEEEE come from the germline V gene. V lost 3 bases and J lost 4; bases outside the gene matches: 2. CDR3 sequence reads: CASSSTGGTEAFF. CDR3 DNA, as far as it was read: TGTGCCAGCAGCTCCACAGGGGGCACTGAA.

CDR3 sequence: CSVEELGGENTEAFF. The sequenced CDR3 bases are TGCAGCGTTGAGGAGCTGGGAGGGGAAAACACTGAA. The V gene is TRBV29-1, the J gene TRBJ1-1; D possibly corresponds to TRBD1 (5 bases). The CDR3 extends 3 residues past the end of the read, so its final part is completed from the germline J gene. Germline values: CDR1 SQVTM, CDR2 ANQGSEA. V shed 3 bases and J shed 2 bases, with 16 bases lying between them. The CDR3 has 15 amino acids.

A note on this clone: The read ends 3 residues early relative to the CDR3; the germline J gene fills the gap. The chain uses TRBV12-3 or TRBV12-4 and TRBJ1-5; tentative D call: TRBD1 (5 bases). The CDR3 sequence is 14 residues long. Trimming removed 2 bases from V and 6 bases from J, with 11 bases in between. The CDR3 loop reads CASSLRGVIQPQHF. The sequenced CDR3 bases are TGTGCCAGCAGTTTACGGGGGGTTATTCAGCCC.

Remarks on this clone: Sequencing ends 3 residues short of the CDR3 end; the germline J gene provides the rest. J is TRBJ1-1 and V is TRBV29-1; no clear D gene. The CDR3 length is 11 residues. Germline lookup yields CDR1 SQVTM and CDR2 ANQGSEA. CDR3 DNA (partial): TGCAGCGTTCGTTTGCCAAGAGGT. Protein: CSVRLPRG. The whole CDR3 is CSVRLPRGAFF.

Concerning this clone itself: The read is 3 residues too short to cover the CDR3 end, so that end is filled in from the germline J gene. The V and J genes are TRBV18 and TRBJ1-1; TRBD1 agrees at 9 bases. Germline V gene lookup returns CDR1 KGHSH and CDR2 LQKENI. The J segment lost 1 base and the V segment lost 2 bases, leaving 5 bases of the junction unmatched. The CDR3 has 16 residues. CDR3: CASSPGQGRQNTEAFF. The CDR3 bases that were read are TGTGCCAGCTCACCAGGACAGGGGCGCCAGAACACTGAA.

Worth noting for this clone: Read data end 3 residues before the CDR3 end; the end is taken from the germline J gene. V gene TRBV7-2 combines with J gene TRBJ2-3; 8 nucleotides agree with TRBD2. V lost 2 bases and J lost 4; bases outside the gene matches: 5. Germline CDR1 reads SGHTA; CDR2 reads FQGNSA. The CDR3 spans 15 residues. CDR3 DNA, as far as it was read: TGTGCCAGCAGCTTAACAGCGGGAGTGGCAGATACG. Translation: CASSLTAGVADT. Given in full, the CDR3 is CASSLTAGVADTQYF.

The CDR3 bases that were read are TGCAGTGCTAGAGGTGGGACAGGGGGCACAGATACG. Residues: CSARGGTGGTDT. The whole CDR3 protein is CSARGGTGGTDTQYF. The rearrangement links TRBV20-1 to TRBJ2-3, with 10 nucleotides matching TRBD1. The sequenced fragment ends 3 residues before the CDR3 boundary, so the rest is inferred from the germline J gene. The trim removed 1 base at V and 1 base at J, leaving 2 bases unmatched. Germline V gene lookup returns CDR1 DFQATT and CDR2 SNEGSKA (reference sequence). CDR3 length equals 15 residues.

Remarks on this clone: The read stops 3 residues short of the end of the CDR3; the missing end is completed from the germline J gene. The J gene is TRBJ1-1, the V gene TRBV12-3 or TRBV12-4; 7 nucleotides match TRBD1. V shed 6 bases, J shed 3 bases, and the junction held 10 bases outside the gene matches. The CDR3 spans 15 residues. Partial CDR3 DNA: TGTGCCAGCAGCCCGACAGGGAACGACGACACTGAA. Protein sequence: CASSPTGNDDTE. The complete CDR3 sequence is CASSPTGNDDTEAFF.

Of note for this clone: Read sequence stops 3 residues before the CDR3 end, and the germline J gene provides the missing end. The chain is built from TRBV10-3 and TRBJ2-1; D possibly corresponds to TRBD2 (6 bases). Trimming pared 6 bases from V and 5 bases from J, leaving 23 bases between. CDR3 size: 17 residues. Germline CDR1 reads ENHRY; CDR2 reads SYGVKD. The part of the CDR3 DNA that was read is TGTGCCATCAGGGGGGACTCCCCGGGGTCCGGCGACAATGAG. This gives the protein CAIRGDSPGSGDNE. The whole CDR3 reads CAIRGDSPGSGDNEQFF.

A remark on this clone: The CDR3 is cut off 3 residues early in the read; its end comes from the germline J gene. The V gene is TRBV20-1, the J gene TRBJ2-3; 12 nucleotides align to TRBD2. This CDR3 region has 14 residues. CDR1 is DFQATT and CDR2 is SNEGSKA in the germline V gene (reference sequence). The DNA read from the CDR3 is TGCAGTGCGTTGACTAGCGGGAGTCAAGAGACG. This gives the protein CSALTSGSQET. The CDR3 reads in full as CSALTSGSQETQYF.

As to this clone: With the read ending 3 residues before the CDR3 end, the germline J gene is used to fill in that end. The rearrangement links TRBV18 to TRBJ2-1, with TRBD1 matching over 10 bases. Trimming at V came to 6 bases and at J to 6 bases, leaving 8 bases not matched to a gene. CDR3 length equals 15 residues. Germline values: CDR1 KGHSH, CDR2 LQKENI. The sequenced CDR3 bases are TGTGCCAGCTCTCGATTCGGGACAGGGGCCAATGAG. Its protein product is CASSRFGTGANE. The whole CDR3 protein reads CASSRFGTGANEQFF.

About this clone: The read ends 3 residues before the CDR3 terminus; that terminus is restored from the germline J gene. This specimen includes other DNA sequences encoding the same CDR3. The genes are TRBV6-1 and TRBJ1-3, with unresolved D. The length of the CDR3 is 13 residues. CDR1 and CDR2 from the germline V gene are MNHNS and SASEGT. V was shortened by 1 base and J by 4 bases, with 5 bases between the two germline ends. The CDR3: CASSEGQGNTIYF. The CDR3 DNA, read in part, is TGTGCCAGCAGTGAAGGGCAGGGAAACACC.

Concerning this clone: The read ends 3 residues early relative to the CDR3; the germline J gene fills the gap. The chain couples TRBV13 to TRBJ2-3; 10 bases agree with TRBD1. The CDR3 contains 14 residues. CDR1 is PRHDT and CDR2 is FYEKMQ in the germline V gene (reference sequence). CDR3 bases read: TGTGCCAGCAGCTTGACAGGGGGCTTGGAGACG. Translating gives CASSLTGGLET. The full-length CDR3 reads as CASSLTGGLETQYF.

As to this clone: The read terminates 3 residues before the CDR3 end, so the remaining end is supplied by the germline J gene. The genes are TRBV5-1 and TRBJ1-2, with D tentatively TRBD1 (6 bases). Trimming left V 4 bases short and J 3 bases short, with 13 bases between. CDR3 length: 14 residues. Germline lookup yields CDR1 SGHRS and CDR2 YFSETQ. The sequenced CDR3 bases are TGCGCCAGCAGCACGGGGGGCTCGTACTATGGC. Translated: CASSTGGSYYG. Given in full, the CDR3 is CASSTGGSYYGYTF.

As for this clone: A read error may produce the germline difference seen at one junction end. Coverage ceases 3 residues before the CDR3 finishes, and the germline J gene fills in the end. The V gene is TRBV20-1, the J gene TRBJ1-4; D unresolved. Germline V CDR1 and CDR2: DFQATT, SNEGSKA (reference sequence). This CDR3 is built from 11 residues. CDR3 region: CSARIQETLFF. The covered CDR3 bases are TGCAGTGCCCGAATCCAGGAAACA.